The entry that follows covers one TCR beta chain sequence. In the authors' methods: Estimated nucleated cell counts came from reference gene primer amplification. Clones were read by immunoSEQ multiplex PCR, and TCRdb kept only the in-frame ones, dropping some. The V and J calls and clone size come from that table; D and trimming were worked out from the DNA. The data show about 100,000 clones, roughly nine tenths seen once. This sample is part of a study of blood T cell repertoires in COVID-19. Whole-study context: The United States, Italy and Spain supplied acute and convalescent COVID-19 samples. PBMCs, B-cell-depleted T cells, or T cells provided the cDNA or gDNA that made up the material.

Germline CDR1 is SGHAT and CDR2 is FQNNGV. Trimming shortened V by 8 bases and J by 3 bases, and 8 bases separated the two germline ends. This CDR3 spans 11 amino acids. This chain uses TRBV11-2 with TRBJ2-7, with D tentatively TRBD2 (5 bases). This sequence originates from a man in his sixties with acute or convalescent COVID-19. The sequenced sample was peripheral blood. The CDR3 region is CASASGYEQYF. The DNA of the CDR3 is TGTGCCAGCGCGAGCGGCTACGAGCAGTACTTC.